Listed here are 10 T cell receptor beta chains from one sample, sequenced in a study of Graves' ophthalmopathy and Graves' hyperthyroidism (dated by TCRdb to 2016 to 2018). These reads were obtained on an Illumina HiSeq 2000. TCR beta CDR3 regions were amplified from RNA transcripts for repertoire sequencing. The first round of RT-PCR was done with HTBI primers and the Qiagen OneStep RT-PCR kit, and was followed by a second round of multiplex PCR, then size selection and purification. TCRdb reran the public reads through fastp at Q25 and MiXCR, keeping productive beta chains. Each CDR3 protein appears once, grouped with its most common genes and DNA. The sample table lists roughly 400,000 distinct CDR3 sequences, approximately 18% of them with a count of one. The top ten clones comprise roughly 2.4% of the sample. The sample consisted of peripheral blood. These TCRs come from an adult woman with stable Graves' hyperthyroidism.

Only a few counts were recorded for this clonotype. This sequence joins TRBV7-8 and TRBJ1-1; D perhaps matches TRBD1 (6 bases). The CDR3 contains 15 residues. Trimming took 1 base from V and 4 from J, leaving 13 bases between them. Germline CDR1 reads SGHVS; CDR2 reads FQNEAQ. CDR3 DNA sequence: TGTGCCAGCAGCTTAGGACGAGGGGGTCGCACTGAAGCTTTCTTT. It specifies CASSLGRGGRTEAFF. Combining the CDR3 with reference TRBV7-8 and TRBJ1-1 gives the whole variable domain GAGVSQSPRYKVAKRGQDVALRCDPISGHVSLFWYQQALGQGPEFLTYFQNEAQLDKSGLPSDRFFAERPEGSVSTLKIQRTQQEDSAVYLCASSLGRGGRTEAFFGQGTRLTVV.

Ten or more counts support this clonotype. V gene TRBV12-3 or TRBV12-4 combines with J gene TRBJ2-5; D not resolved. V lost 3 bases, J lost 5 bases, and 16 bases lay in between. The CDR3 is 15 amino acids. The CDR3 DNA reads as TGTGCCAGCAGTTTCTTATCTCTTCCCGGGGAGACCCAGTACTTC. Translating gives CASSFLSLPGETQYF.

The chain employs TRBV9 and TRBJ2-2; D ambiguous. V was pared by 4 bases and J by 0 bases, with 13 bases between. The CDR3 length is 16 residues. CDR1 is SGDLS and CDR2 is YYNGEE in the germline V gene. The CDR3 loop is CASSPSGSPNTGELFF. The DNA for the CDR3 is TGTGCCAGCAGCCCCTCGGGTTCGCCGAACACCGGGGAGCTGTTTTTT.

This clonotype was recorded at least ten times. This chain uses TRBV5-1 with TRBJ2-2, with D perhaps given as TRBD1 or TRBD2 (6 bases each). This CDR3 spans 14 amino acids. Trimming took off 0 bases at V and 5 bases at J, with 8 bases between the two ends. Germline V lookup: CDR1 SGHRS, CDR2 YFSETQ. The CDR3 bases are TGCGCCAGCAGCTTGGAGGGGGGAACCGGGGAGCTGTTTTTT. Its translation: CASSLEGGTGELFF.

There are many counts of this clonotype. The V and J genes are TRBV5-1 and TRBJ2-7; D is undetermined. Germline values: CDR1 SGHRS, CDR2 YFSETQ. CDR3 length: 14 amino acids. With 0 bases removed from V and 3 bases from J, the gap between germline ends came to 10 bases. CDR3 amino acids: CASSLGQEIYEQYF. CDR3 nucleotide sequence: TGCGCCAGCAGCTTGGGGCAGGAGATCTACGAGCAGTACTTC.

The chain combines TRBV6-5 with TRBJ2-7; 13 positions agree with TRBD2. Germline lookup yields CDR1 MNHEY and CDR2 SVGAGI. CDR3 size: 16 residues. J gave up 2 bases and V 2 bases, and 3 bases lay outside the gene matches. CDR3 region: CASSYGTSGKAYEQYF. As DNA, the CDR3 is TGTGCCAGCAGTTACGGGACTAGCGGGAAAGCCTACGAGCAGTACTTC.

V usage is TRBV6-5 and J usage is TRBJ2-5; 10 bases are shared with TRBD2. The germline CDR1 and CDR2 sequences are MNHEY and SVGAGI. This CDR3 has 14 amino acids. Losses at the gene ends were 2 bases for V and 5 bases for J; bases not matched to a gene: 2. The CDR3 reads CASSYAGLAETQYF. As DNA, the CDR3 is TGTGCCAGCAGTTACGCGGGACTAGCGGAGACCCAGTACTTC.

This clonotype was found many times. V gene TRBV27 combines with J gene TRBJ2-2; 7 nucleotides align to TRBD1. Looked up from germline, CDR1 is MNHEY and CDR2 is SMNVEV (reference sequence). This CDR3 is built from 14 residues. Germline trimming cut 8 bases from V and 4 bases from J; bases unmatched to any gene: 7. CDR3 sequence: CASRSQGVTGELFF. CDR3 coding DNA: TGTGCCAGCCGTTCTCAGGGGGTCACCGGGGAGCTGTTTTTT.

In this sample, this clonotype turned up many times. The chain recombines TRBV12-3 or TRBV12-4 with TRBJ1-2, with D perhaps matching TRBD1 (5 bases). The CDR3 contains 11 residues. V shed 3 bases and J shed 9 bases, with 8 bases lying between them. The CDR3: CASSLAGRYTF. CDR3 sequence (DNA): TGTGCCAGCAGTTTGGCGGGGCGCTACACCTTC.

In this sample, this clonotype turned up many times. The DNA is omitted, as the CDR3 cannot be located on it reliably, and the CDR3 follows TCRdb's listing. The J gene is TRBJ2-7, the V gene TRBV7-2; the table's D call of TRBD1 was not tested on the DNA. Termini included, the CDR3 measures 14 amino acids. CDR1 and CDR2 from the germline V gene are SGHTA and FQGNSA. This chain's CDR3 is CASSFGTGTEFLYF.